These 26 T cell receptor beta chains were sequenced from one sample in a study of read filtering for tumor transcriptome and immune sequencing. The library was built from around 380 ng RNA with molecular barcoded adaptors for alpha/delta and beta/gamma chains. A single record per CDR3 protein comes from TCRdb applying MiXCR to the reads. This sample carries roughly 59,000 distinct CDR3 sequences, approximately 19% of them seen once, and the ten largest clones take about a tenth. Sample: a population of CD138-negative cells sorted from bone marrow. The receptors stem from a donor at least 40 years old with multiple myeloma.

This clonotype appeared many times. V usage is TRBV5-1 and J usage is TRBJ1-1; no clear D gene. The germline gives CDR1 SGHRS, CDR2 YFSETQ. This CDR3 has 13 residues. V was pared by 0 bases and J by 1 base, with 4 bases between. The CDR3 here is CASSLEPNTEAFF. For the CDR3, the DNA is TGCGCCAGCAGCTTGGAACCGAACACTGAAGCTTTCTTT.

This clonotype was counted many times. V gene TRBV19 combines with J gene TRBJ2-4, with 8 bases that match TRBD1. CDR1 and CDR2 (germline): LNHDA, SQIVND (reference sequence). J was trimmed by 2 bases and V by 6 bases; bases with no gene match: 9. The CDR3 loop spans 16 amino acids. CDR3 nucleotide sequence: TGTGCCAGTAGCTCAGGGGGCGGTTGGACCAAAAACATTCAGTACTTC. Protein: CASSSGGGWTKNIQYF.

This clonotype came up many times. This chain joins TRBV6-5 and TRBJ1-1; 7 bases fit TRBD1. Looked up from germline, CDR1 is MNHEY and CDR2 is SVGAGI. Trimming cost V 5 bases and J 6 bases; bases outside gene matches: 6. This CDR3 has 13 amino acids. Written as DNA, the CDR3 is TGTGCCAGCAGTCTAGACAGGGAAGCTGAAGCTTTCTTT. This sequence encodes CASSLDREAEAFF.

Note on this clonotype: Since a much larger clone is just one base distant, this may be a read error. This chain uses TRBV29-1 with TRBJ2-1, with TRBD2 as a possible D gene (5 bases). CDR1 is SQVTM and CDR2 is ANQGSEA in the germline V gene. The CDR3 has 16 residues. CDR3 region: CSVPGPNGGSYNEQLF. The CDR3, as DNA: TGCAGCGTTCCCGGACCGAATGGAGGTTCCTACAATGAGCAGCTCTTC.

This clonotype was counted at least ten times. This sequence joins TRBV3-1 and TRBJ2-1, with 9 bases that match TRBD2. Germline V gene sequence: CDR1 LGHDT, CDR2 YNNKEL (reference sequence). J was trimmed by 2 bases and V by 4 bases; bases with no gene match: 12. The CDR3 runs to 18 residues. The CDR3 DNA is TGTGCCAGCAGCCCCCCGTGGGGCGCGGGAGGGGCCTACAATGAGCAGTTCTTC. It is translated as CASSPPWGAGGAYNEQFF.

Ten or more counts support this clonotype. CDR3 nucleotides: TGCAGTGCTAGTTATGCGGGGGACGAGACCCAGTACTTC. Translated, it gives CSASYAGDETQYF. The J gene is TRBJ2-5, the V gene TRBV20-1; 7 nucleotides agree with TRBD2. Germline CDR1 is DFQATT and CDR2 is SNEGSKA (reference sequence). This CDR3 comprises 13 residues. V lost 3 bases, J lost 5 bases, and 6 bases stayed unmatched.

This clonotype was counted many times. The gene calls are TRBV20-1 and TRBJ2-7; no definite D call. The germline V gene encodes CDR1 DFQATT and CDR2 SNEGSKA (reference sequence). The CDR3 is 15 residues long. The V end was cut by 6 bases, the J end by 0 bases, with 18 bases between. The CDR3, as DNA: TGCAGTGCCGAAGGTAGTGACGGTTACTCCTACGAGCAGTACTTC. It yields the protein CSAEGSDGYSYEQYF.

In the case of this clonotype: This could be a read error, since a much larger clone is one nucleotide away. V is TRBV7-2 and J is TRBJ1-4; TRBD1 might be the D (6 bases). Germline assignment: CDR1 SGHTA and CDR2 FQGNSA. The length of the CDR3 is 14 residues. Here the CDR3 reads CASSLQGIGEQLFF. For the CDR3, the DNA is TGTGCCAGCAGCCTTCAGGGGATCGGTGAACAACTGTTTTTT.

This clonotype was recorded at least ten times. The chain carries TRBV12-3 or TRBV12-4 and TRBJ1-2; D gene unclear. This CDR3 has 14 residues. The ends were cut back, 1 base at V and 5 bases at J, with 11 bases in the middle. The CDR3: CASSLVDFPYGYTF. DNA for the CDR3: TGTGCCAGCAGTTTAGTGGACTTCCCGTATGGCTACACCTTC.

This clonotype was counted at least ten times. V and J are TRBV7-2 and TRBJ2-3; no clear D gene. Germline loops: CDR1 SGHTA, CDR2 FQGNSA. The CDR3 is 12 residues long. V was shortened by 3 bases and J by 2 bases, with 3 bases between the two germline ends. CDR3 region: CASSFFTDTQYF. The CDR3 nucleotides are TGTGCCAGCAGCTTTTTCACAGATACGCAGTATTTT.

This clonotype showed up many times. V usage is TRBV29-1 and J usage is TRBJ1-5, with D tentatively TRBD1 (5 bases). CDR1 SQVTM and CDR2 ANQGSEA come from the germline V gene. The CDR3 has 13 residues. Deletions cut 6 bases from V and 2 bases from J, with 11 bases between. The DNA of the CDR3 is TGCAGCGTGGGGGAGTCGGGCAATCAGCCCCAGCATTTT. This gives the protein CSVGESGNQPQHF.

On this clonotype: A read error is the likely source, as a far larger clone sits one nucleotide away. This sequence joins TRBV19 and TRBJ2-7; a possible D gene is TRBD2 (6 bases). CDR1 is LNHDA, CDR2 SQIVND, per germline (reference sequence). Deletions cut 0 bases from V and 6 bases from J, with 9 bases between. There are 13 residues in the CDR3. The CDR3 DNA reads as TGTGCCAGTAGTATAGAGGGAGGATCCGAGCAGTACTTC. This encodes CASSIEGGSEQYF.

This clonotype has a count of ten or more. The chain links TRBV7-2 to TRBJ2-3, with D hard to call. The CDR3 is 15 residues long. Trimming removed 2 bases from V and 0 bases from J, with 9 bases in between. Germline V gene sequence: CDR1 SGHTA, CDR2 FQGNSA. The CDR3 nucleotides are TGTGCCAGCAGCTTATCCGGACGGAGCACAGATACGCAGTATTTT. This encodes CASSLSGRSTDTQYF.

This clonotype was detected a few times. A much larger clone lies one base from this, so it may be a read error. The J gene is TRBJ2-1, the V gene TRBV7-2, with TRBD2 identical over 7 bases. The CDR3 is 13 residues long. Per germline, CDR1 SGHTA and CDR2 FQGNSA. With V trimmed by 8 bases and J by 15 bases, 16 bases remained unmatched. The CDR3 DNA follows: TGTGCCAGCCAACTCGGGGCTAGCCGCGGGGGGTTCTTC. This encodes CASQLGASRGGFF.

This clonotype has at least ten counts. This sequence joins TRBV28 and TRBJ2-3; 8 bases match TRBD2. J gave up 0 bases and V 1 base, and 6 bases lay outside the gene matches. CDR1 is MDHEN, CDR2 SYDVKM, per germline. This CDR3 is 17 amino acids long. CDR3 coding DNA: TGTGCCAGCAGTTTATTGCCTAGCGGGTTCAGCACAGATACGCAGTATTTT. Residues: CASSLLPSGFSTDTQYF.

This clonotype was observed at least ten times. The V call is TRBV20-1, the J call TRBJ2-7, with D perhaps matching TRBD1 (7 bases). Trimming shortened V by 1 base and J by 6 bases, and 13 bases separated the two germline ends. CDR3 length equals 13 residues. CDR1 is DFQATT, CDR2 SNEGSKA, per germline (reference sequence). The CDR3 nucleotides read TGCAGTGCTAGAGTTGACAGGGACTGCGAGCAGTACTTC. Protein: CSARVDRDCEQYF.

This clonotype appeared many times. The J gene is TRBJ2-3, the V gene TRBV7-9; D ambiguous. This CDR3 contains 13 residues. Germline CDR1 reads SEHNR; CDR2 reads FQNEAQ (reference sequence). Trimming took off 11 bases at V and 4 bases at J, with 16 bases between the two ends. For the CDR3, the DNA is TGTGCCGGAGCATCGGCTGGGGCAGATACGCAGTATTTT. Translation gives CAGASAGADTQYF.

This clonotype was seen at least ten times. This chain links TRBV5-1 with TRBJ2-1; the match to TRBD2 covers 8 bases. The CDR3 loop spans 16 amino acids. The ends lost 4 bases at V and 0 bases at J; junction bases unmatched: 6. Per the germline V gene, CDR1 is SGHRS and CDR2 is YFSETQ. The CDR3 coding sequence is TGCGCCAGCAGCCCCTCGGGAGGGATCTCCTACAATGAGCAGTTCTTC. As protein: CASSPSGGISYNEQFF.

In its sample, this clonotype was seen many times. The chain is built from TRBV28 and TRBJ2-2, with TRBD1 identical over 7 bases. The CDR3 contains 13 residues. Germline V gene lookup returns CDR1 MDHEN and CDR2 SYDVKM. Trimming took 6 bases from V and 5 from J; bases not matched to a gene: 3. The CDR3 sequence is CASRQQGTGELFF. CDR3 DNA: TGTGCCAGCAGGCAACAGGGGACCGGGGAGCTGTTTTTT. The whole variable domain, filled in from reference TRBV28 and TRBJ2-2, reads DVKVTQSSRYLVKRTGEKVFLECVQDMDHENMFWYRQDPGLGLRLIYFSYDVKMKEKGDIPEGYSVSREKKERFSLILESASTNQTSMYLCASRQQGTGELFFGEGSRLTVL.

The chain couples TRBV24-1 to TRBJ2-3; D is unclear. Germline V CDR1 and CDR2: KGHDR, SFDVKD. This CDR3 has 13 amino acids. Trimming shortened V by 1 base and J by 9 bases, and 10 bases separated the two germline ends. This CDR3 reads CATSDLNPPTQYF. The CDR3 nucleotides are TGTGCCACCAGTGATTTAAACCCTCCGACGCAGTATTTT.

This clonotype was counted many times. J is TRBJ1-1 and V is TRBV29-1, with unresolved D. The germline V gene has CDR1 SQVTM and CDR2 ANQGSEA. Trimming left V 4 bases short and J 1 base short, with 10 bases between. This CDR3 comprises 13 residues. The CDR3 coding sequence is TGCAGCGTTGGGAAGGGCGCGAACACTGAAGCTTTCTTT. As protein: CSVGKGANTEAFF.

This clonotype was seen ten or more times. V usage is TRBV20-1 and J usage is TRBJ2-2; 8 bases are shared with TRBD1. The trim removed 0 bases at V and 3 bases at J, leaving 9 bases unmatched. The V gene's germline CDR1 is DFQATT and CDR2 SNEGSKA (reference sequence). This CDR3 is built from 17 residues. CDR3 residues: CSARDYDRGRDTGELFF. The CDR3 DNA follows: TGCAGTGCTAGAGATTACGACAGGGGACGAGACACCGGGGAGCTGTTTTTT.

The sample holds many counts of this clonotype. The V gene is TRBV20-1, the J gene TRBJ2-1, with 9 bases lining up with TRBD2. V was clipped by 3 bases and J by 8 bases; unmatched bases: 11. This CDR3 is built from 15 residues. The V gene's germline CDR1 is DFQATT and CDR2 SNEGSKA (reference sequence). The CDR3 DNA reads TGCAGTGCTAGGGACCCGGGACTAGCTTTGTATGAGCAGTTCTTC. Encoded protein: CSARDPGLALYEQFF.

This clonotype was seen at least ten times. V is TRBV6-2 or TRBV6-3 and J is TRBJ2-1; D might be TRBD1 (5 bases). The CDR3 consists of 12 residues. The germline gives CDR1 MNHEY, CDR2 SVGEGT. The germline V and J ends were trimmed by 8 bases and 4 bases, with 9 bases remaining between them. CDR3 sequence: CASGAAYNEQFF. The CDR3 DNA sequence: TGTGCCAGCGGGGCGGCTTACAATGAGCAGTTCTTC.

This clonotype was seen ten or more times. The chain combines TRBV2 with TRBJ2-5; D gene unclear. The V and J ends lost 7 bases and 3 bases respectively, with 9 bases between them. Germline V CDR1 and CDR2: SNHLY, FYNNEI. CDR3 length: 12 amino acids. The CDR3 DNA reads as TGTGCCAGCAATGGGCCAAAAGAGACCCAGTACTTC. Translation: CASNGPKETQYF.

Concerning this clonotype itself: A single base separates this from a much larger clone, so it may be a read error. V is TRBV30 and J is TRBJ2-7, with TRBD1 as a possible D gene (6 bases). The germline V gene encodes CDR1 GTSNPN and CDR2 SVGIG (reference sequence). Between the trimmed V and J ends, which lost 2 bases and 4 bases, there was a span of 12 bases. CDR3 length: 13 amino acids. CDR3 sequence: CAWSIGQSYEQYF. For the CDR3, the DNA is TGTGCCTGGAGTATTGGACAGAGTTACGAGCAGTACTTC.